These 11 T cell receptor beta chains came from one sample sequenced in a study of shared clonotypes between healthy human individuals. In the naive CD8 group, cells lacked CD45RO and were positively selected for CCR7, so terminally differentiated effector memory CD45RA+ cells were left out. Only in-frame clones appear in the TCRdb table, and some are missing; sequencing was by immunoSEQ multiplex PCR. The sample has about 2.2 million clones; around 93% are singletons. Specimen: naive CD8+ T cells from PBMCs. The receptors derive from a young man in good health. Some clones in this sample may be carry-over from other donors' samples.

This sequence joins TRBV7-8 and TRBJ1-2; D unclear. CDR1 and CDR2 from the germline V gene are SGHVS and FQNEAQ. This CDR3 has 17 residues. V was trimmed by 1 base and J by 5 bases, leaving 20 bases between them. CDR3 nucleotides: TGTGCCAGCAGCTTAGATCATTCAGCAGGTTTCTCGTATGGCTACACCTTC. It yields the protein CASSLDHSAGFSYGYTF.

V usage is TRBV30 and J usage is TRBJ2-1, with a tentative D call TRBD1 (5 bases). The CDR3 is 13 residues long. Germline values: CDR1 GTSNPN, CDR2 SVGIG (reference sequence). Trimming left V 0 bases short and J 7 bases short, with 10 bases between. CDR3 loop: CAWSVQDANEQFF. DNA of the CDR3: TGTGCCTGGAGTGTACAGGACGCTAATGAGCAGTTCTTC.

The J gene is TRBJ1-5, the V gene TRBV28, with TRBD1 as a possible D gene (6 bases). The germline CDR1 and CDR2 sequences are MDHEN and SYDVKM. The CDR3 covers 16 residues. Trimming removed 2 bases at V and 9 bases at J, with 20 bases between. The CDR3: CASSLRGPRQGGPQHF. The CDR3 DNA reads TGTGCCAGCAGTTTAAGGGGACCGCGGCAAGGGGGGCCCCAGCATTTT.

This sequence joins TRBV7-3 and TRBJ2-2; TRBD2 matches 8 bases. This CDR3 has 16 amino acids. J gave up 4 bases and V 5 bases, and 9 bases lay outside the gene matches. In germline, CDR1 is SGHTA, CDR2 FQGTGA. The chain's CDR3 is CASSLAAGGLTGELFF. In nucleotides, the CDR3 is TGTGCCAGCAGCCTGGCGGCGGGAGGTCTCACCGGGGAGCTGTTTTTT.

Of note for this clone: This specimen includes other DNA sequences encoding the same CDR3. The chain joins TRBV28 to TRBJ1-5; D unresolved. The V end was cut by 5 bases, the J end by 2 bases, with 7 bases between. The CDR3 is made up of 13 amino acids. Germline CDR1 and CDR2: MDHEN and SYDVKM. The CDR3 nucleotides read TGTGCCAGCAGTCCCGTGGGCAATCAGCCCCAGCATTTT. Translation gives CASSPVGNQPQHF.

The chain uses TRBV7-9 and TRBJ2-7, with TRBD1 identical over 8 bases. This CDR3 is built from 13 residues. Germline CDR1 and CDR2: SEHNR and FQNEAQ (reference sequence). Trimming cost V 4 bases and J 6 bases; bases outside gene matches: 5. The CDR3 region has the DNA TGTGCCAGCAGCTCGGACAGGGACGGCGAGCAGTACTTC. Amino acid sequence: CASSSDRDGEQYF.

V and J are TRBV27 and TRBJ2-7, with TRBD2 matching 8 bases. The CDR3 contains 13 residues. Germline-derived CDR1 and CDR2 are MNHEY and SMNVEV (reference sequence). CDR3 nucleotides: TGTTTAACTAAGGGGCTAGCGGGTTACGAGCAGTACTTC. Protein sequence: CLTKGLAGYEQYF.

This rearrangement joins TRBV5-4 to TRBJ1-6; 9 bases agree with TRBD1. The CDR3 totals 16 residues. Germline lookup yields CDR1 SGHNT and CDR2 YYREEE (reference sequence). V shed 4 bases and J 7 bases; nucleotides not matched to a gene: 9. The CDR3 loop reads CASSLGQGIGNSPLHF. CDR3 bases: TGTGCCAGCAGCCTGGGACAGGGAATAGGGAATTCACCCCTCCACTTT.

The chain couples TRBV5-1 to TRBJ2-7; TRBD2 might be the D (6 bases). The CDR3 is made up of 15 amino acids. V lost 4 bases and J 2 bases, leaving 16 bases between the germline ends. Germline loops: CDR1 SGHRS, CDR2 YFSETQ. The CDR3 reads CASSLLAEGPYEQYF. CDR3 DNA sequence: TGCGCCAGCAGCCTACTCGCGGAGGGGCCCTACGAGCAGTACTTC.

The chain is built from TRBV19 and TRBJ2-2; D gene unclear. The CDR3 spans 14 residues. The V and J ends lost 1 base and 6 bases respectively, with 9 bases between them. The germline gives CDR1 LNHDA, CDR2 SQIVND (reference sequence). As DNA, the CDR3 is TGTGCCAGTAGTATAGCGGCTGCCCCCGGGGAGCTGTTTTTT. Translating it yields CASSIAAAPGELFF.

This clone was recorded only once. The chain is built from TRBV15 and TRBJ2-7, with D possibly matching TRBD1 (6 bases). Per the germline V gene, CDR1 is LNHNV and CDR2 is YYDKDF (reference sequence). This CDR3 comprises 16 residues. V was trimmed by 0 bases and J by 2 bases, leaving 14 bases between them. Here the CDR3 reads CATSRERGTSTYEQYF. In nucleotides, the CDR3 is TGTGCCACCAGCAGAGAGAGGGGGACGTCGACCTACGAGCAGTACTTC. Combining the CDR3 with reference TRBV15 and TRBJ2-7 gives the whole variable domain DAMVIQNPRYQVTQFGKPVTLSCSQTLNHNVMYWYQQKSSQAPKLLFHYYDKDFNNEADTPDNFQSRRPNTSFCFLDIRSPGLGDTAMYLCATSRERGTSTYEQYFGPGTRLTVT.